This is a list of T cell receptor beta chains from one sample in a study of T cells after posttransplantation cyclophosphamide. Sequenced by immunoSEQ multiplex PCR; TCRdb stores in-frame clones only, minus some. Altogether around 13,000 clones were found in the sample, and no singletons occur. Sequencing used PBMCs, obtained after allogeneic stem cell transplant with posttransplant cyclophosphamide. Receptor source: a female patient between 40 and 55 years old who received an allogeneic stem cell transplant from an unrelated donor, was CMV-positive, and had acute GVHD only. Some of these T cells may belong to the graft donor. The CDR3 runs from the conserved cysteine through the conserved F or W. Each record gives: J gene, clone size, V gene, D gene, CDR3 DNA, CDR3 protein. D genes are given only for firm matches. The size field is filled for only some rows; it gives once, few, many or a size class.

J: TRBJ2-5
size: many
V: TRBV4-1
D: TRBD2
DNA: TGCGCCAGCAGCCAGGGACTAGCGGGAGAGACCCAGTACTTC
CDR3: CASSQGLAGETQYF

J: TRBJ2-3
size: few
V: TRBV2
D: NA
DNA: TGTGCCAGCAGTGAAGATTGGGGCAGGGAAGATCCAAGCACAGATACGCAGTATTTT
CDR3: CASSEDWGREDPSTDTQYF

J: TRBJ1-1
size: many
V: TRBV11-2
D: NA
DNA: TGTGCCAGCAGCTTAGACGTATTACGGGAGGGCCTAAACACTGAAGCTTTCTTT
CDR3: CASSLDVLREGLNTEAFF

J: TRBJ1-2
size: NA
V: TRBV27
D: TRBD1
DNA: TGTGCCAGCAGTTCCCAGCCGGGACAGGGGGGGACTCTCTATGGCTACACCTTC
CDR3: CASSSQPGQGGTLYGYTF

J: TRBJ1-2
size: many
V: TRBV10-3
D: NA
DNA: TGTGCCATCAGTGAGTCTACTTCCCGAAGAGGCACCTTC
CDR3: CAISESTSRRGTF

J: TRBJ2-7
size: few
V: TRBV25-1
D: NA
DNA: TGTGCCAGCAGTGAGGTAAAGGGAGTTGCCTACGAGCAGTACTTC
CDR3: CASSEVKGVAYEQYF

J: TRBJ2-3
size: many
V: TRBV4-1
D: TRBD2
DNA: TGCGCCAGCAGCCTTCTAGCGGGAGCTCGGGGAGATACGCAGTATTTT
CDR3: CASSLLAGARGDTQYF

J: TRBJ1-2
size: many
V: TRBV19
D: NA
DNA: TGTGCCAGCCGCGTTCAGGCCTCTAACTATGGCTACACCTTC
CDR3: CASRVQASNYGYTF

J: TRBJ1-4
size: many
V: TRBV9
D: NA
DNA: TGTGCCAGCAGCGCCTGGCAGGGTGGTGAAAAACTGTTTTTT
CDR3: CASSAWQGGEKLFF

J: TRBJ2-5
size: few
V: TRBV5-1
D: TRBD1
DNA: TGCGCCAGCAGCTTGAATGGCGGGACAGGGGAGGAGACCCAGTACTTC
CDR3: CASSLNGGTGEETQYF

J: TRBJ1-1
size: many
V: TRBV2
D: NA
DNA: TGTGCCATCGCGTTTCGGACTGAAGCTTTCTTT
CDR3: CAIAFRTEAFF

J: TRBJ1-1
size: many
V: TRBV5-1
D: TRBD1
DNA: TGCGCCAGCAGCACGCAGACAGGGCGTAATGAAGCTTTCTTT
CDR3: CASSTQTGRNEAFF

J: TRBJ2-5
size: many
V: TRBV19
D: NA
DNA: TGTGCCAGTAGTATTCGGACTGTTGAAGAGACCCAGTACTTC
CDR3: CASSIRTVEETQYF

J: TRBJ2-5
size: NA
V: TRBV4-2
D: TRBD1
DNA: TGTGCCAGCAGCCAAGAGGGGGGACAGGGTTATAGGGAGACCCAGTACTTC
CDR3: CASSQEGGQGYRETQYF

J: TRBJ2-5
size: few
V: TRBV19
D: NA
DNA: TGTGCCAGTAGGGGCAACGTACTGTCCCTCTACTTC
CDR3: CASRGNVLSLYF

J: TRBJ2-5
size: NA
V: TRBV5-1
D: TRBD2
DNA: TGCGCCAGCAGCTTGAATATTCGACTAGCGGGTCAAGAGACCCAGTACTTC
CDR3: CASSLNIRLAGQETQYF

J: TRBJ2-1
size: many
V: TRBV27
D: TRBD2
DNA: TGTGCCAGCAGCGCGGTGGGCGGGAGGTATTTTAATGAGCAGTTCTTC
CDR3: CASSAVGGRYFNEQFF

J: TRBJ2-1
size: few
V: TRBV5-1
D: TRBD2
DNA: TGCGCCAGCAGCCTAACCCGACTAGCGGGGAACAATGAGCAGTTCTTC
CDR3: CASSLTRLAGNNEQFF

J: TRBJ1-5
size: many
V: TRBV19
D: NA
DNA: TGTGCCAGTAAGGAGGGAAATCAGCCCCAGCATTTT
CDR3: CASKEGNQPQHF

J: TRBJ2-7
size: many
V: TRBV7-9
D: TRBD2
DNA: TGTGCCAGCAGCCCCGCGGGAGCGCACGTACCGGCCGAGCAGTACTTC
CDR3: CASSPAGAHVPAEQYF

J: TRBJ2-7
size: many
V: TRBV7-6
D: NA
DNA: TGTGCCAGCAGCTCCAGGTCGTCCTACGAGCAGTACTTC
CDR3: CASSSRSSYEQYF

J: TRBJ1-1
size: many
V: TRBV9
D: NA
DNA: TGTGCCAGCAGCGGAACACAGAGCACTGAAGCTTTCTTT
CDR3: CASSGTQSTEAFF

J: TRBJ1-4
size: many
V: TRBV4-3
D: NA
DNA: TGCGCCAGCAGCCACAAAGCACAAAACCGGCGGTTTCGGCTGTTTTTT
CDR3: CASSHKAQNRRFRLFF

J: TRBJ1-5
size: many
V: TRBV5-1
D: NA
DNA: TGCGCCAGCAGCCGCTATGACAAAAACAATCAGCCCCAGCATTTT
CDR3: CASSRYDKNNQPQHF

J: TRBJ2-5
size: many
V: TRBV6-5
D: TRBD1
DNA: TGTGCCAGCAGTTACGACAGGGAAGAGACCCAGTACTTC
CDR3: CASSYDREETQYF

J: TRBJ2-7
size: many
V: TRBV18
D: NA
DNA: TGTGCCAGCTCACCAGAAGTGGGCCACTACGAGCAGTACTTC
CDR3: CASSPEVGHYEQYF

J: TRBJ2-7
size: NA
V: TRBV27
D: TRBD1
DNA: TGTGCCAGCAGTGACCGGGACAGGGATGACGAGCAGTACTTC
CDR3: CASSDRDRDDEQYF

J: TRBJ1-5
size: many
V: TRBV5-4
D: NA
DNA: TGTGCCAGCAGCTCCCCTCTTGGAAGGAGGGCCCTCGAGCCCCAGCATTTT
CDR3: CASSSPLGRRALEPQHF